The T cell receptor (beta chain) described here comes from a study of tumor-infiltrating lymphocytes in primary liver carcinoma. Findings and caveats of the study: The study found a significantly higher top-250-clone fraction in tumors than in blood (p = 0.039).

CDR3 size: 14 residues. The germline V gene has CDR1 MGHRA and CDR2 YSYEKL. In the case of this clonotype: No antigen is known for it. One junction end does not reproduce the germline sequence, and a read error may be involved.

Co-extraction of RNA and DNA was performed on about 19-32 mg of unsorted bulk tissue. With around 450 ng total RNA as template and a constant-region primer, TCR beta cDNA was made. Three-round nested multiplex PCR performed with slightly modified ARM-PCR produced the TCR beta libraries. Each of the first two PCR rounds ran 9 to 11 cycles with TRBV1-TRBV30 forward and C-beta reverse primers. TCRdb re-derived calls from the multiplex PCR reads in MiXCR, one entry per CDR3 protein. The table records about 99,000 distinct CDR3 sequences, almost 70% of them present only once. The sequenced sample consisted of liver tumor tissue from sampling region 5. The subset: tumor region T5, tumor centre. V and J are TRBV4-1 and TRBJ2-7, with a weak D call TRBD2 (5 bases). The clonotype was recovered from a woman aged 60-75 years with primary liver carcinoma and hepatitis B virus infection. The CDR3 region has the DNA TGCGCCAGCAGCCAAGGTCCAGGAGACTACGAGCAGTGCTTC. It is translated as CASSQGPGDYEQCF.